Shown below are 14 T cell receptor beta chains from a single sample sequenced in a study of shared clonotypes between healthy human individuals. Clones were read by immunoSEQ multiplex PCR, and TCRdb kept only the in-frame ones, dropping some. This table holds around 2,000,000 clones, about 95% found once. The sample was naive CD4+ T cells sorted from blood. Subset reported: CD45RA+ positively selected. Receptor source: a man younger than 30 in good health.

V is TRBV9 and J is TRBJ2-7; D is perhaps TRBD1 (6 bases). The V and J ends lost 4 bases and 2 bases respectively, with 16 bases between them. Germline values: CDR1 SGDLS, CDR2 YYNGEE. This CDR3 contains 15 residues. The CDR3 protein is CASSLIGGPPYEQYF. The CDR3 nucleotides are TGTGCCAGCAGCCTAATTGGGGGCCCTCCCTACGAGCAGTACTTC.

The chain employs TRBV28 and TRBJ2-2, with D tentatively TRBD2 (6 bases). The length of the CDR3 is 14 residues. V lost 5 bases, J lost 6 bases, and 13 bases lay in between. The germline V gene encodes CDR1 MDHEN and CDR2 SYDVKM. As DNA, the CDR3 is TGTGCCAGCAGTGCCCCGGGGGTCCCCGGGGAGCTGTTTTTT. Protein product: CASSAPGVPGELFF.

The CDR3 nucleotides read TGTGCCAGCAGCCAAGATCGAAACAGGGGGCTAACCGGGGAGCTGTTTTTT. Amino acids: CASSQDRNRGLTGELFF. This chain connects TRBV4-2 to TRBJ2-2; TRBD1 matches 9 bases. The CDR3 contains 17 residues. Germline lookup yields CDR1 LGHNA and CDR2 YNFKEQ. Trimming removed 0 bases from V and 5 bases from J; junction bases left unmatched: 7.

This chain links TRBV9 with TRBJ1-3; D unclear. Germline assignment: CDR1 SGDLS and CDR2 YYNGEE. V was shortened by 0 bases and J by 3 bases, with 4 bases between the two germline ends. The CDR3 is 13 amino acids. CDR3 nucleotides: TGTGCCAGCAGCGTAGGGGATGGAAACACCATATATTTT. Protein product: CASSVGDGNTIYF.

The chain joins TRBV19 to TRBJ2-7; the D is unclear. V was clipped by 2 bases and J by 4 bases, with 15 bases between them. CDR1 and CDR2 (germline): LNHDA, SQIVND (reference sequence). The CDR3 sequence is 15 residues long. The CDR3 sequence is CASSINSPGRYEQYF. CDR3 in DNA: TGTGCCAGTAGTATAAACAGCCCCGGAAGATACGAGCAGTACTTC. The variable domain in full, completed from reference TRBV19 and TRBJ2-7, reads DGGITQSPKYLFRKEGQNVTLSCEQNLNHDAMYWYRQDPGQGLRLIYYSQIVNDFQKGDIAEGYSVSREKKESFPLTVTSAQKNPTAFYLCASSINSPGRYEQYFGPGTRLTVT.

The chain carries TRBV10-1 and TRBJ2-3; D unresolved. The CDR3 covers 13 residues. CDR1 and CDR2 from the germline V gene are WNHNN and SYGVQD (reference sequence). Trimming pared 3 bases from V and 4 bases from J, leaving 8 bases between. The CDR3 region has the DNA TGCGCCAGCAGTGAACAAGGGTCAGATACGCAGTATTTT. Translation: CASSEQGSDTQYF.

This chain links TRBV4-2 with TRBJ2-7; D possibly corresponds to TRBD2 (6 bases). Germline lookup yields CDR1 LGHNA and CDR2 YNFKEQ. The CDR3 extends over 15 amino acids. Trimming left V 0 bases short and J 1 base short, with 10 bases between. As DNA, the CDR3 is TGTGCCAGCAGCCAAGAGGTGGAGGGATCCTACGAGCAGTACTTC. Protein sequence: CASSQEVEGSYEQYF.

This chain joins TRBV7-9 and TRBJ2-1; D unclear. CDR3 length equals 12 residues. Germline V gene sequence: CDR1 SEHNR, CDR2 FQNEAQ (reference sequence). Trimming removed 3 bases from V and 4 bases from J, with 4 bases in between. CDR3: CASSFGYNEQFF. The CDR3 bases are TGTGCCAGCAGCTTCGGGTACAATGAGCAGTTCTTC.

V and J are TRBV7-2 and TRBJ2-7, with TRBD2 matching 10 bases. This CDR3 has 14 amino acids. Trimming took 5 bases from V and 4 from J; bases not matched to a gene: 5. From germline, CDR1 is SGHTA and CDR2 FQGNSA. The CDR3 reads CASSSGTSVYEQYF. The CDR3 coding sequence is TGTGCCAGCAGCAGCGGGACTAGCGTTTACGAGCAGTACTTC.

The chain links TRBV6-1 to TRBJ1-1, with D possibly being TRBD1 (5 bases). The CDR3 is 14 amino acids. From germline, CDR1 is MNHNS and CDR2 SASEGT. The germline V and J ends were trimmed by 8 bases and 2 bases, with 15 bases remaining between them. The CDR3 region is CASQGRLLNTEAFF. The CDR3 nucleotides read TGTGCCAGCCAGGGACGCCTACTAAACACTGAAGCTTTCTTT.

V gene TRBV29-1 combines with J gene TRBJ2-5; TRBD1 matches 7 bases. With 4 bases clipped from V and 4 bases from J, the junction kept 6 bases outside the gene matches. The germline CDR1 and CDR2 sequences are SQVTM and ANQGSEA. CDR3 size: 13 residues. The CDR3, as DNA: TGCAGCGTTGCCACAGGGGTAATAGAGACCCAGTACTTC. It yields the protein CSVATGVIETQYF.

The chain uses TRBV2 and TRBJ1-5; perhaps TRBD1 as D (5 bases). Germline V gene data show CDR1 as SNHLY and CDR2 as FYNNEI. The CDR3 covers 16 residues. Trimming left V 2 bases short and J 3 bases short, with 14 bases between. The CDR3 coding sequence is TGTGCCAGCAGTGAATCCAGGGCGGGTGACAATCAGCCCCAGCATTTT. Its protein is CASSESRAGDNQPQHF.

The chain uses TRBV19 and TRBJ2-7; D uncertain. This CDR3 is 15 amino acids long. Per the germline V gene, CDR1 is LNHDA and CDR2 is SQIVND (reference sequence). V was cut by 3 bases and J by 0 bases, with 12 bases left in between. CDR3 protein: CASSMTARPSYEQYF. In DNA, the CDR3 is TGTGCCAGTAGTATGACGGCCAGGCCCTCCTACGAGCAGTACTTC.

The chain employs TRBV5-1 and TRBJ1-2, with 9 bases identical to TRBD1. Trimming removed 6 bases from V and 3 bases from J; junction bases left unmatched: 15. This CDR3 comprises 17 residues. Per the germline V gene, CDR1 is SGHRS and CDR2 is YFSETQ. The CDR3 spells CASTRTTQGAGDYGYTF. The CDR3 region has the DNA TGCGCCAGCACCCGCACCACACAGGGGGCTGGAGACTATGGCTACACCTTC. The full variable domain, in which reference TRBV5-1 and TRBJ1-2 provide the parts outside the CDR3, is KAGVTQTPRYLIKTRGQQVTLSCSPISGHRSVSWYQQTPGQGLQFLFEYFSETQRNKGNFPGRFSGRQFSNSRSEMNVSTLELGDSALYLCASTRTTQGAGDYGYTFGSGTRLTVV.